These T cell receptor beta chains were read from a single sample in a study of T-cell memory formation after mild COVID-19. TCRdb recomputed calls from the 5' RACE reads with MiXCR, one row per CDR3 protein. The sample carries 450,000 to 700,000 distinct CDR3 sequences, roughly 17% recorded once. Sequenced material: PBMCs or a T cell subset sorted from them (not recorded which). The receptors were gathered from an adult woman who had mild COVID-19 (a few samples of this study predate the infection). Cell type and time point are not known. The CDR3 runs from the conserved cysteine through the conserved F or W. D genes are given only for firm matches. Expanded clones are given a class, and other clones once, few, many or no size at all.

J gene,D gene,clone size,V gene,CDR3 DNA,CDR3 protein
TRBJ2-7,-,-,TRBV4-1,TGCGCCAGCAGCCCCCTGCCGGGAGCCTCCTACGAGCAGTACTTC,CASSPLPGASYEQYF
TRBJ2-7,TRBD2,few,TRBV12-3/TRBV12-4,TGTGCCAGCAGAATAGCGGGAGGGCGGGCCGAGCAGTACTTC,CASRIAGGRAEQYF
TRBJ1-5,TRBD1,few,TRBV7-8,TGTGCCAGCAGTCTCAGAACAGGGGCGTATAGCAATCAGCCCCAGCATTTT,CASSLRTGAYSNQPQHF
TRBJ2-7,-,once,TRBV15,TGTGCCACCAGCAGAGGAACCCAGTCGGACGAGCAGTACTTC,CATSRGTQSDEQYF
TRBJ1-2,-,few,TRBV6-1,TGTGCCAGCAGTGAACAGTGGGAGGGCTACACCTTC,CASSEQWEGYTF
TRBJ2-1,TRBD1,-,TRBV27,TGTGCCAGCAGTAACCCGGGACAGGGTAGCCATGAGCAGTTCTTC,CASSNPGQGSHEQFF
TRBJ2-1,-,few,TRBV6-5,TGTGCCAGCAGTACCGGACTGATTAGGGCTGACAATGAGCAGTTCTTC,CASSTGLIRADNEQFF
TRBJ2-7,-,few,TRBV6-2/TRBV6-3,TGTGCTGTTCGGGTTCCGGGAGCTCAAAGTGAGCAGTACTTC,CAVRVPGAQSEQYF
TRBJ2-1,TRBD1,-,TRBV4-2,TGTGCCAGCAGCCATGGGGACAGTCCGTTCTTC,CASSHGDSPFF
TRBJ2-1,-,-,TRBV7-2,TGTGCCAGCAGTAGGACTACGCGTGAGCAGTTCTTC,CASSRTTREQFF
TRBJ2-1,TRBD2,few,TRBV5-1,TGCGCCAGCAGCAACGACAGAAGCGGGGGATACAATGAGCAGTTCTTC,CASSNDRSGGYNEQFF
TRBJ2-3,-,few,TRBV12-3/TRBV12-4,TGTGCCAGCAGGATGGGTCCAGATACGCAGTATTTT,CASRMGPDTQYF
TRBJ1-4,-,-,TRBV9,TGTGCCAGCGGAACGTCAGGAACAACTAATGAAAAACTGTTTTTT,CASGTSGTTNEKLFF
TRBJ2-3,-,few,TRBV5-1,TGCGCCAGCAGCTTGGATGGGGTTAACACAGATACGCAGTATTTT,CASSLDGVNTDTQYF
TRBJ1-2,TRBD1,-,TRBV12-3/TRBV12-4,TGTGCCAGCAGTTTACGGCAGGGGGCCGGTGGCTACACCTTC,CASSLRQGAGGYTF
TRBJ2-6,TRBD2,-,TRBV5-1,TGCGCCAGCAGCCCATGGACTAGCGGGGGCACATTGGGGGCCAACGTCCTGACTTTC,CASSPWTSGGTLGANVLTF
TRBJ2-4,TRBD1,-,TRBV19,TGTGCCAGTAGGCCTCCCGGGACAGGGGTCCAGTACTTC,CASRPPGTGVQYF
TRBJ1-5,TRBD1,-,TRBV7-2,TGTGCCAGCAGCCGAAGGGGAGGGGGCGATCAGCCCCAGCATTTT,CASSRRGGGDQPQHF
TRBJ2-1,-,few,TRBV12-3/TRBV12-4,TGTGCCAGCAGTTTAGAGCACTACAATGAGCAGTTCTTC,CASSLEHYNEQFF
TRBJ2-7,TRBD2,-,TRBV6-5,TGTGCCAGCCAGGAGGGGACTAGCAGTTACGAGCAGTACTTC,CASQEGTSSYEQYF
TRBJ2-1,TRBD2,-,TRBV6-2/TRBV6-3,TGTGCCAGCAGCAGACTAGCGGGAGCCGGTGGGAGCTCCTACAATGAGCAGTTCTTC,CASSRLAGAGGSSYNEQFF
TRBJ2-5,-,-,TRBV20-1,TGCAGTGCCCTGCGTAGAGAGACCCAGTACTTC,CSALRRETQYF
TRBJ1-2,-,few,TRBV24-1,TGTGCCACCAGTGGAGGCCTCACTAACTATGGCTACACCTTC,CATSGGLTNYGYTF
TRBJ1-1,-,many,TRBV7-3,TGTGCCAGCAAGCTGAACATGAACACTGAAGCTTTCTTT,CASKLNMNTEAFF
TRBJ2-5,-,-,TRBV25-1,TGTGCCAGCGGGGGGGCCCCCTCTCACTTC,CASGGAPSHF
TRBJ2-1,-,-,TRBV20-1,TGCAGTGCTATAGGGTCCACCTACAATGAGCAGTTCTTC,CSAIGSTYNEQFF
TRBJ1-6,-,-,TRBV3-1,TGTGCCAGCAGCCCCCTCGGGGGAGACAATTCACCCCTCCACTTT,CASSPLGGDNSPLHF
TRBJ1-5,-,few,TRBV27,TGTGCCAGCAGTTTATATGGGGGGCGTGTAGGCAATCAGCCCCAGCATTTT,CASSLYGGRVGNQPQHF
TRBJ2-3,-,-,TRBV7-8,TGTGCCAGCAGCCCAGGTGGAGGCTCTAGCACAGATACGCAGTATTTT,CASSPGGGSSTDTQYF
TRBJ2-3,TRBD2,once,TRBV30,TGTGCCTGGAGTGGACTAGCGGTGTCTAGCACAGATACGCAGTATTTT,CAWSGLAVSSTDTQYF
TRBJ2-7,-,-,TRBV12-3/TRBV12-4,TGTGCCAGCAGCCCGCACGGGGTCCCTGCCAAAGAGCAGTACTTC,CASSPHGVPAKEQYF
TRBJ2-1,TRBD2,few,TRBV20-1,TGCAGTGCTAGAGTAGCTGTGGCAGGGAGGGTCGATGAGCAGTTCTTC,CSARVAVAGRVDEQFF
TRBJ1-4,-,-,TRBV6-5,TGTGCCAGCAGCTCCGGTAGTGGGCCAACTAATGAAAAACTGTTTTTT,CASSSGSGPTNEKLFF
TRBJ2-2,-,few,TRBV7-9,TGTGCCAGCAGCTTCCCCCTGGCAGGGTCCGGCACCGGGGAGCTGTTTTTT,CASSFPLAGSGTGELFF
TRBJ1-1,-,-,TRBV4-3,TGCGCCAGCAGCCAAGAAGAGGGGAACACTGAAGCTTTCTTT,CASSQEEGNTEAFF
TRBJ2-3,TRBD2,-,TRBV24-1,TGTGCCACCAGTGATCGACTAGCCACAGATACGCAGTATTTT,CATSDRLATDTQYF
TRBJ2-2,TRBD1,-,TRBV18,TGTGCCAGCTCACCGGGACAGAGTGTCACCGGGGAGCTGTTTTTT,CASSPGQSVTGELFF
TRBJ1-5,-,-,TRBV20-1,TGCAGTGCTAGAGATGAGGCCGTCGCTCAGCCCCAGCATTTT,CSARDEAVAQPQHF
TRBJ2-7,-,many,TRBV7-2,TGTGCCAGCAGCTTAAGCCCGTCCTCCTACGAGCAGTACTTC,CASSLSPSSYEQYF
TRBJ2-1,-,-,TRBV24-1,TGTGCCACCAGTGTTGGGGGACTTGCTTCCTCCTACAATGAGCAGTTCTTC,CATSVGGLASSYNEQFF
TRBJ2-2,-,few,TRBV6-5,TGTGCCAGCTCGGAGGTTATTGACGGGGAGCTGTTTTTT,CASSEVIDGELFF
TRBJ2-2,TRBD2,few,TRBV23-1,TGCGCCAGCAGTCAAGAGCGGGAGAACACCGGGGAGCTGTTTTTT,CASSQERENTGELFF
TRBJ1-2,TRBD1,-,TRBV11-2,TGTGCCAGCAGCCAGGGGGTCCCGGGGGCGAGCTATGGCTACACCTTC,CASSQGVPGASYGYTF
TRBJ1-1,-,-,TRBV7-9,TGTGCCAGCAGCTTAGACGAAAACACTGAAGCTTTCTTT,CASSLDENTEAFF
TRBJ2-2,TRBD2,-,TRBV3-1,TGTGCCAGCAGCCAAGTGGTGAGGTCTAGCGGGACCGGGGAGCTGTTTTTT,CASSQVVRSSGTGELFF
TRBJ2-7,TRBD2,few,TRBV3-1,TGTGCCAGCAGCCAAGAAAGGACTAGCGGGAGGTATTACGAGCAGTACTTC,CASSQERTSGRYYEQYF
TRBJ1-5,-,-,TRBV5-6,TGTGCCAGCAGCTCTGGTCCAAGGCAGCCCCAGCATTTT,CASSSGPRQPQHF
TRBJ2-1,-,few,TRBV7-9,TGTGCCAGCAGCTTAGGGATTGGCGAGAGGGAGCAGTTCTTC,CASSLGIGEREQFF
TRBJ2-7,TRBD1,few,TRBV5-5,TGTGCCAGCAGCTTGATCGGGACAGGCCTCTCCTACGAGCAGTACTTC,CASSLIGTGLSYEQYF
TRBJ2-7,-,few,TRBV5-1,TGCGCCAGCAGCTTAGGGCCAGGGCCCTACGAGCAGTACTTC,CASSLGPGPYEQYF
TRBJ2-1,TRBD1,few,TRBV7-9,TGTGCCAGCAGCCCTACAGGGGGCGGAAGGAACTACAATGAGCAGTTCTTC,CASSPTGGGRNYNEQFF
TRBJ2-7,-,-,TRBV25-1,TGTGCCAGCAGTGAGCCCCAGGGGGGGACCTACGAGCAGTACTTC,CASSEPQGGTYEQYF